The sequence of this TCR beta chain was determined in a study of shared clonotypes between healthy human individuals. Study-wide findings and caveats: What limited the represented genetic and exposure-history diversity was the small number of donors.

This clone was found a few times. Its antigen is unidentified. Per germline, CDR1 SGHTA and CDR2 FQGTGA. The CDR3 has 14 residues. V was pared by 5 bases and J by 3 bases, with 13 bases between. The method was immunoSEQ multiplex PCR; TCRdb's version includes in-frame clones alone and lacks a portion of them. Of around 990,000 clones in the sample, approximately 75% were seen once. This clonotype was obtained from a man between 18 and 35 years old in good health. Some clones in this sample may be carry-over from other donors' samples. The sequenced sample consisted of memory CD4+ T cells from PBMCs. Subset described: CD45RA-negative fraction. The chain uses TRBV7-3 and TRBJ1-1; unclear D gene. This CDR3 reads CASSPQPSHTEAFF. The CDR3 nucleotides read TGTGCCAGCAGCCCCCAGCCATCTCACACTGAAGCTTTCTTT.